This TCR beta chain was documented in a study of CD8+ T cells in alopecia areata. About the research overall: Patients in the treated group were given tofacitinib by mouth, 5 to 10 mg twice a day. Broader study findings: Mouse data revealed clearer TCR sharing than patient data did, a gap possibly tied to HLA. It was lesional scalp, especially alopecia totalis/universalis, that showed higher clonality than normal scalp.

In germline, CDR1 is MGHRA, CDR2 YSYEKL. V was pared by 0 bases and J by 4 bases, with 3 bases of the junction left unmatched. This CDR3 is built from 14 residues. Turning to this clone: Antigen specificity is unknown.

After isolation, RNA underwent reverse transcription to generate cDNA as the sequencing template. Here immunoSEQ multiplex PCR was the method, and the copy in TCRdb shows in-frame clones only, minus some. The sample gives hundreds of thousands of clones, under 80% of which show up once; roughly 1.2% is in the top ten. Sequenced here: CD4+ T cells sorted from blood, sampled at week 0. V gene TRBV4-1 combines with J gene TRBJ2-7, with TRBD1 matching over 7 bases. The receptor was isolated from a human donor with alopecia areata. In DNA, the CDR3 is TGCGCCAGCAGCCAAGAACACAGGGGTTACGAGCAGTACTTC. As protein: CASSQEHRGYEQYF.